This T cell receptor (beta chain) comes out of a study of beta chain features in type 1 diabetes. Findings and caveats of the study: PCR might favor shorter templates, equally in patients and controls.

Reverse transcription of all isolated RNA meant that expressed TCRB transcripts were sequenced. The protocol was immunoSEQ multiplex PCR, while the TCRdb copy is restricted to in-frame clones and leaves out a portion. The sample yields around 160,000 clones, roughly 50% seen once. About 110 mL of blood, on average, came from one heparinised draw per donor. Sorting of CD4+ naive, central memory, regulatory and stem cell-like memory cells was performed via CD45RO/CCR7/CD25/CD127/CD95/CD27. With 5 bases clipped from V and 2 bases from J, the junction kept 10 bases outside the gene matches. Germline CDR1 KGHSY, CDR2 FQNENV. The CDR3 is 16 amino acids. In the case of this clone: Its cognate antigen is unknown.

This chain uses TRBV16 with TRBJ2-7; 9 bases agree with TRBD2. Sequenced: Tregs from blood. The TCR comes from a man between 18 and 29 years old in good health. The CDR3 here is CASSKEAGGGTYEQYF. In DNA form, the CDR3 reads TGTGCCAGCAGCAAAGAAGCGGGAGGCGGAACCTACGAGCAGTACTTC. Full variable domain (remainder filled in from reference TRBV16 and TRBJ2-7): GEEVAQTPKHLVRGEGQKAKLYCAPIKGHSYVFWYQQVLKNEFKFLISFQNENVFDETGMPKERFSAKCLPNSPCSLEIQATKLEDSAVYFCASSKEAGGGTYEQYFGPGTRLTVT.